The 32 T cell receptor beta chains given below trace back to one sample, sequenced in a study of T cells in Graves' hyperthyroidism and ophthalmopathy (dated by TCRdb to about 2019). The method was multiplex PCR. Sequencing was performed on an Illumina HiSeq 2000. The TCR beta CDR3 regions were amplified from RNA transcripts. The TCR CDR3 was subjected to a first round of RT-PCR using the HTBI primer set and the Qiagen OneStep RT-PCR kit. TCRdb reprocessed the public reads (quality trimming at Q25 with fastp, clone calling with MiXCR) and kept in-frame beta chains. Under each unique CDR3 protein, matching rows form one entry showing the most common genes and DNA. For this sample the table gives about 350,000 distinct CDR3 sequences, of which roughly 13% were detected only once. The top ten clones comprise under 30% of the sample. The source material was blood. These receptors all stem from a young woman with Graves' hyperthyroidism.

The chain has TRBV11-1 and TRBJ2-3; D is ambiguous. The germline CDR1 and CDR2 sequences are SGHAT and FQDESV (reference sequence). The CDR3 loop spans 13 amino acids. The V end lost 6 bases, the J end lost 2 bases, and 9 bases lay between the germline ends. The CDR3: CASSSSVTDTQYF. CDR3 bases: TGTGCCAGCAGTTCTTCCGTCACAGATACGCAGTATTTT.

A few counts support this clonotype. V is TRBV9 and J is TRBJ1-1; 7 bases map to TRBD1. The germline V gene encodes CDR1 SGDLS and CDR2 YYNGEE. The trim removed 4 bases at V and 0 bases at J, leaving 9 bases unmatched. The CDR3 contains 16 residues. CDR3 coding DNA: TGTGCCAGCAGCTCCGGGTCAACAGGGGTGAACACTGAAGCTTTCTTT. This encodes CASSSGSTGVNTEAFF.

This clonotype was observed many times. V gene TRBV27 combines with J gene TRBJ2-7, with 11 bases fitting TRBD1. V was clipped by 5 bases and J by 4 bases; unmatched bases: 4. Germline CDR1 and CDR2: MNHEY and SMNVEV (reference sequence). The CDR3 sequence is 14 residues long. The CDR3: CASSTGTGGYEQYF. The CDR3, as DNA: TGTGCCAGCAGTACCGGGACAGGGGGATACGAGCAGTACTTC.

This clonotype was detected a few times. This chain joins TRBV7-3 and TRBJ2-7; D unclear. The CDR3 has 13 residues. V was trimmed by 0 bases and J by 5 bases, leaving 8 bases between them. The germline gives CDR1 SGHTA, CDR2 FQGTGA. This CDR3 reads CASSLTGNHEQYF. The DNA for the CDR3 is TGTGCCAGCAGCTTAACAGGGAACCACGAGCAGTACTTC.

In its sample, this clonotype was seen many times. The chain has TRBV29-1 and TRBJ2-3; 8 positions agree with TRBD2. The CDR3 spans 12 residues. J gave up 8 bases and V 2 bases, and 3 bases lay outside the gene matches. Germline loops: CDR1 SQVTM, CDR2 ANQGSEA. CDR3 protein: CSVETAGGTQYF. For the CDR3, the DNA is TGCAGCGTTGAAACCGCGGGGGGTACGCAGTATTTT.

This clonotype was counted between two and nine times. The chain couples TRBV30 to TRBJ1-2; possibly TRBD1 for D (5 bases). The CDR3 totals 13 residues. V was trimmed by 4 bases and J by 2 bases, leaving 11 bases between them. CDR1 GTSNPN and CDR2 SVGIG come from the germline V gene (reference sequence). CDR3 coding DNA: TGTGCCTGGACCACCGGGGGAAACTATGGCTACACCTTC. It translates to CAWTTGGNYGYTF.

In its sample, this clonotype was seen many times. The chain has TRBV28 and TRBJ2-1; D perhaps matches TRBD2 (5 bases). V was shortened by 6 bases and J by 9 bases, with 12 bases between the two germline ends. This CDR3 spans 12 amino acids. Germline V gene data show CDR1 as MDHEN and CDR2 as SYDVKM. CDR3 DNA: TGTGCCAGCAGACTCACTAGATTTGAGCAGTTCTTC. Translating gives CASRLTRFEQFF.

Ten or more counts support this clonotype. The rearrangement links TRBV6-2 or TRBV6-3 to TRBJ2-7; D is tentatively TRBD1 or TRBD2 (7 bases each). V was cut by 5 bases and J by 6 bases, with 17 bases left in between. Germline V CDR1 and CDR2: MNHEY, SVGEGT. The CDR3 sequence is 14 residues long. The CDR3 DNA sequence: TGTGCCAGCAGTCTCCTCGACAGGGAGGGCGAGCAGTACTTC. This codes for CASSLLDREGEQYF.

The sample holds a few counts of this clonotype. The chain uses TRBV4-3 and TRBJ2-5; 9 bases fit TRBD1. Per the germline V gene, CDR1 is LGHNA and CDR2 is YSLEER. The CDR3 runs 16 residues. V shed 1 base and J 2 bases; nucleotides not matched to a gene: 5. As DNA, the CDR3 is TGCGCCAGCAGCCAAGGATTCGGGACAGGGCAAGAGACCCAGTACTTC. Amino acid sequence: CASSQGFGTGQETQYF.

The sample holds many counts of this clonotype. DNA of the CDR3: TGTGCCAGCAGTGAACCGGGGACAGCCCGAGACTCGTCTAGTGGCACAGATACGCAGTATTTT. It yields the protein CASSEPGTARDSSSGTDTQYF. This chain connects TRBV25-1 to TRBJ2-3; 7 positions agree with TRBD1. V lost 2 bases and J lost 1; bases outside the gene matches: 21. The germline V gene has CDR1 MGHDK and CDR2 SYGVNS. The CDR3 length is 21 residues.

This clonotype has ten or more counts. CDR3 DNA sequence: TGTGCCACCTCCCGGGGAATGAACACTGAAGCTTTCTTT. Translation gives CATSRGMNTEAFF. This chain links TRBV24-1 with TRBJ1-1; D remains ambiguous. CDR3 length: 13 residues. Deletions cut 9 bases from V and 0 bases from J, with 10 bases between. Germline CDR1 KGHDR, CDR2 SFDVKD.

This clonotype was found many times. The chain links TRBV11-2 to TRBJ2-3; the D is unclear. The CDR3 consists of 15 residues. Germline assignment: CDR1 SGHAT and CDR2 FQNNGV. V shed 10 bases and J shed 4 bases, with 21 bases lying between them. DNA of the CDR3: TGTGCCAACAACTTTGGCGCGGATGCCCCAGATACGCAGTATTTT. Translated, it gives CANNFGADAPDTQYF.

This clonotype appeared many times. J is TRBJ2-7 and V is TRBV13; D gene unclear. There are 11 residues in the CDR3. In germline, CDR1 is PRHDT, CDR2 FYEKMQ (reference sequence). V lost 5 bases and J 4 bases, leaving 6 bases between the germline ends. The CDR3 DNA sequence: TGTGCCAGCAGCACGCAGTACGAGCAGTACTTC. Translation gives CASSTQYEQYF.

The chain links TRBV11-2 to TRBJ2-7, with 11 positions matching TRBD1. Trimming took 2 bases from V and 2 from J; bases not matched to a gene: 14. The CDR3 extends over 19 amino acids. In germline, CDR1 is SGHAT, CDR2 FQNNGV. CDR3 amino acids: CASSLKGQGVLAGTYEQYF. The CDR3 DNA reads TGTGCCAGCAGCTTAAAGGGACAGGGGGTGCTAGCGGGGACCTACGAGCAGTACTTC.

A few counts support this clonotype. J is TRBJ2-3 and V is TRBV6-5; the match to TRBD1 covers 8 bases. Per germline, CDR1 MNHEY and CDR2 SVGAGI. The CDR3 length is 14 residues. J was trimmed by 2 bases and V by 8 bases; bases with no gene match: 6. CDR3 amino acids: CASAPGQVTDTQYF. CDR3 nucleotide sequence: TGTGCCAGCGCTCCGGGACAGGTCACAGATACGCAGTATTTT.

The chain joins TRBV6-5 to TRBJ1-5; TRBD1 might be the D (5 bases). The CDR3 extends over 16 amino acids. V dropped 4 bases and J dropped 6 bases, with 19 bases sitting between them. Germline CDR1 reads MNHEY; CDR2 reads SVGAGI. Written as DNA, the CDR3 is TGTGCCAGCAGTTTGTTGGGACGGGGTGCGGTTCAGCCCCAGCATTTT. It is translated as CASSLLGRGAVQPQHF.

In regard to this clonotype: This could be a read error, since a much larger clone is one nucleotide away. The V and J genes are TRBV28 and TRBJ1-1; D remains ambiguous. The CDR3 contains 14 residues. Trimming cost V 5 bases and J 5 bases, with 15 bases left between them. Germline V lookup: CDR1 MDHEN, CDR2 SYDVKM. The CDR3 here is CASSAGPRKTEAFF. The CDR3 coding sequence is TGTGCCAGCAGTGCTGGGCCTCGAAAAACTGAAGCTTTCTTT.

CDR3 residues: CASSLRGQGAVFF. In nucleotides, the CDR3 is TGTGCCAGCAGTTTAAGGGGACAGGGGGCCGTGTTTTTT. V usage is TRBV12-3 or TRBV12-4 and J usage is TRBJ1-4; TRBD1 matches at 12 bases. The CDR3 has 13 amino acids. The trim removed 2 bases at V and 15 bases at J, leaving 4 bases unmatched.

At least ten counts were recorded for this clonotype. The chain has TRBV9 and TRBJ2-7; TRBD1 agrees at 9 bases. CDR3 length: 16 residues. The ends lost 0 bases at V and 4 bases at J; junction bases unmatched: 8. CDR1 is SGDLS, CDR2 YYNGEE, per germline. The CDR3 sequence is CASSVGWGDRVYEQYF. DNA for the CDR3: TGTGCCAGCAGCGTAGGTTGGGGGGACAGGGTGTACGAGCAGTACTTC.

Ten or more counts support this clonotype. The rearrangement uses TRBV10-1 and TRBJ1-1; no clear D. The V gene's germline CDR1 is WNHNN and CDR2 SYGVQD (reference sequence). V lost 0 bases and J lost 2, with 7 bases in between. This CDR3 has 14 residues. CDR3 coding DNA: TGCGCCAGCAGTGAGTCGCTGGTTAACACTGAAGCTTTCTTT. Amino acids: CASSESLVNTEAFF.

This clonotype was found many times. The V gene is TRBV11-3, the J gene TRBJ2-7, with 8 bases matching TRBD2. The CDR3 contains 12 residues. The germline V gene encodes CDR1 SGHNT and CDR2 YENEEA. J gave up 6 bases and V 4 bases, and 2 bases lay outside the gene matches. In DNA, the CDR3 is TGTGCCAGCAGCTCCGGGACTAGCGAGCAGTACTTC. Protein: CASSSGTSEQYF.

The chain links TRBV11-2 to TRBJ1-1; D unclear. Germline lookup yields CDR1 SGHAT and CDR2 FQNNGV. Trimming stripped 5 bases from V and 4 bases from J, with 8 bases between. This CDR3 is built from 12 residues. The CDR3 loop reads CASSVPGTEAFF. In DNA, the CDR3 is TGTGCCAGCAGCGTTCCGGGCACTGAAGCTTTCTTT.

With regard to this clonotype: A read error is possible here, since a much larger clone lies one base away. The genes are TRBV29-1 and TRBJ1-2; 9 nucleotides agree with TRBD1. Germline lookup yields CDR1 SQVTM and CDR2 ANQGSEA. This CDR3 spans 13 amino acids. Trimming cost V 8 bases and J 3 bases; bases outside gene matches: 7. The CDR3 sequence is CSTPGQGDYGYTF. CDR3 in DNA: TGCAGCACCCCGGGACAGGGAGACTATGGCTACACCTTC. Drawing the rest from reference TRBV29-1 and TRBJ1-2, the complete variable domain is SAVISQKPSRDICQRGTSLTIQCQVDSQVTMMFWYRQQPGQSLTLIATANQGSEATYESGFVIDKFPISRPNLTFSTLTVSNMSPEDSSIYLCSTPGQGDYGYTFGSGTRLTVV.

This clonotype was counted only a few times. V is TRBV5-1 and J is TRBJ2-1, with 7 bases fitting TRBD2. This CDR3 contains 17 residues. Germline CDR1 reads SGHRS; CDR2 reads YFSETQ. The ends lost 4 bases at V and 6 bases at J; junction bases unmatched: 16. For the CDR3, the DNA is TGCGCCAGCAGCGCAGGACTCCTAGCGGTTATGCTCAATGAGCAGTTCTTC. Translation gives CASSAGLLAVMLNEQFF.

The sample holds a few counts of this clonotype. V is TRBV3-1 and J is TRBJ1-1, with 7 bases identical to TRBD1. The germline V gene has CDR1 LGHDT and CDR2 YNNKEL (reference sequence). The CDR3 sequence is 13 residues long. V gave up 2 bases and J gave up 7 bases; unmatched junction bases: 4. The CDR3 sequence is CASSQHDRVEAFF. The DNA of the CDR3 is TGTGCCAGCAGCCAACACGACAGGGTTGAAGCTTTCTTT.

On this clonotype itself: A read error may be the cause here, since a much bigger clone is one base away. The V and J genes are TRBV6-1 and TRBJ2-5, with 7 bases aligning to TRBD1. CDR3 length: 16 amino acids. The germline gives CDR1 MNHNS, CDR2 SASEGT. The CDR3 spells CASSRTGAGAQEPQYF. The CDR3 coding sequence is TGTGCCAGCAGTCGAACAGGGGCAGGGGCCCAAGAGCCCCAGTACTTC.

A note on this clonotype: This may be a read error: a much more frequent sequence differs by one nucleotide. The chain combines TRBV7-2 with TRBJ2-2; 10 nucleotides match TRBD1. The CDR3 sequence is 16 residues long. The germline gives CDR1 SGHTA, CDR2 FQGNSA. The CDR3 here is CASSLGGQGVTGELVF. DNA for the CDR3: TGTGCCAGCAGCTTAGGAGGACAGGGGGTCACCGGGGAGCTGGTTTTT.

This clonotype was recorded at least ten times. This CDR3 reads CASSLFGRTVGDTQYF. The CDR3 nucleotides are TGTGCCAGCAGTTTATTCGGACGCACGGTGGGGGATACGCAGTATTTT. This chain joins TRBV28 and TRBJ2-3; no firm D call. V was trimmed by 1 base and J by 6 bases, leaving 17 bases between them. Germline V gene sequence: CDR1 MDHEN, CDR2 SYDVKM. This CDR3 spans 16 amino acids.

The V call is TRBV5-6, the J call TRBJ2-7; D remains unclear. The V end was cut by 4 bases, the J end by 3 bases, with 8 bases between. Germline V gene lookup returns CDR1 SGHDT and CDR2 YYEEEE. This CDR3 region has 12 residues. The CDR3, as DNA: TGTGCCAGCAGCCTGTCCTACTACGAGCAGTACTTC. As protein: CASSLSYYEQYF.

This clonotype was seen ten or more times. The chain has TRBV28 and TRBJ2-1; TRBD2 matches at 7 bases. CDR1 is MDHEN, CDR2 SYDVKM, per germline. The CDR3 runs 14 residues. The J segment lost 4 bases and the V segment lost 6 bases, leaving 6 bases of the junction unmatched. In DNA form, the CDR3 reads TGTGCCAGCAGGACCGGGACTACTTACAATGAGCAGTTCTTC. Translating it yields CASRTGTTYNEQFF.

This clonotype was observed a few times. The chain uses TRBV11-2 and TRBJ2-7; D ambiguous. This CDR3 is 15 amino acids long. CDR1 is SGHAT and CDR2 is FQNNGV in the germline V gene. V lost 5 bases to trimming and J lost 3 bases, with 17 bases between them. CDR3 amino acids: CASSHLRFPHYEQYF. The CDR3 DNA reads as TGTGCCAGCAGCCATCTCAGGTTTCCCCACTACGAGCAGTACTTC.

This chain joins TRBV20-1 and TRBJ1-2, with a weak D call TRBD1 (6 bases). Germline CDR1 DFQATT, CDR2 SNEGSKA (reference sequence). The CDR3 loop spans 13 amino acids. V was shortened by 5 bases and J by 4 bases, with 14 bases between the two germline ends. The CDR3 loop reads CSAVQDRSYGYTF. CDR3 sequence (DNA): TGCAGTGCTGTTCAAGACAGGTCCTATGGCTACACCTTC.